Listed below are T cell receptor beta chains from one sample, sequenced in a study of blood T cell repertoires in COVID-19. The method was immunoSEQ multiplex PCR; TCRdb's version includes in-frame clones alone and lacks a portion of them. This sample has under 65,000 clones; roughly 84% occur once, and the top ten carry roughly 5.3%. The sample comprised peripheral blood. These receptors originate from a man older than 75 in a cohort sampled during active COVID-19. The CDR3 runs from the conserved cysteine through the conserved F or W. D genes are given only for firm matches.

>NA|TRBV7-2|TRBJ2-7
CASSLTSPSYEQYF
TGTGCCAGCAGCTTAACATCGCCTTCCTACGAGCAGTACTTC
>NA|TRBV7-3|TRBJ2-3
CASSPGLGGDTQYF
TGTGCCAGCAGCCCTGGACTGGGTGGAGATACGCAGTATTTT
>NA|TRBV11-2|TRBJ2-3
CASSLDESGDTDTQYF
TGTGCCAGCAGCTTAGATGAATCCGGGGACACAGATACGCAGTATTTT
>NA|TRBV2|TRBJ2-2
CASSDLRDTGELFF
TGTGCCAGCAGTGACCTGCGGGACACCGGGGAGCTGTTTTTT
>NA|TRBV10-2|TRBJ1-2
CASSEQGSGYTF
TGCGCCAGCAGTGAACAGGGTTCAGGCTACACCTTC
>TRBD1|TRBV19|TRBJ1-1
CASSIQGALVNTEAFF
TGTGCCAGTAGTATCCAGGGGGCCTTAGTGAACACTGAAGCTTTCTTT
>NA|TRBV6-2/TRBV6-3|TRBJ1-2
CASSPGFGRNYGYTF
TGTGCCAGCAGTCCCGGTTTTGGGAGAAACTATGGCTACACCTTC
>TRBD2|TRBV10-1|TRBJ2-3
CASASGGTTDTQYF
TGCGCCAGCGCTAGCGGGGGGACTACAGATACGCAGTATTTT
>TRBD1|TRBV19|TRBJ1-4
CASRRGQGNEKLFF
TGTGCCAGTAGGAGGGGACAGGGTAATGAAAAACTGTTTTTT
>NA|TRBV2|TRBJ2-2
CASIFSLSNTGELFF
TGTGCCAGCATCTTCTCCCTATCGAACACCGGGGAGCTGTTTTTT
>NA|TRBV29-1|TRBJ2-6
CSVTGISGANVLTF
TGCAGCGTCACAGGGATCTCTGGGGCCAACGTCCTGACTTTC
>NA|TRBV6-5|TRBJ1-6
CASSYDRINSPLHF
TGTGCCAGCAGTTATGACAGGATAAATTCACCCCTCCACTTT